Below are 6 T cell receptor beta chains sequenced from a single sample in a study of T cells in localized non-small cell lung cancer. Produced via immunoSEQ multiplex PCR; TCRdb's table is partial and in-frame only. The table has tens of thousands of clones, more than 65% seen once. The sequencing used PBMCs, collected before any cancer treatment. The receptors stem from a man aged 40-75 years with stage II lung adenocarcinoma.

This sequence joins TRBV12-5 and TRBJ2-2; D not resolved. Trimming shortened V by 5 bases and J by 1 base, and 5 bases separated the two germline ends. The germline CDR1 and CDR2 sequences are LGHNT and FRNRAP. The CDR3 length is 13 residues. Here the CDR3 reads CASGLRNTGELFF. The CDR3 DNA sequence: TGTGCTAGTGGTCTTCGGAACACCGGGGAGCTGTTTTTT.

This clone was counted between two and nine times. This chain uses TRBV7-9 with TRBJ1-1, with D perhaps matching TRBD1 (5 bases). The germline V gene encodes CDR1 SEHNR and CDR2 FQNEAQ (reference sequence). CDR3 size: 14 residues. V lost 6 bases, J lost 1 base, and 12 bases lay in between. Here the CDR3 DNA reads TGTGCCAGCAGAACAGGACTGACGAACACTGAAGCTTTCTTT. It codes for CASRTGLTNTEAFF.

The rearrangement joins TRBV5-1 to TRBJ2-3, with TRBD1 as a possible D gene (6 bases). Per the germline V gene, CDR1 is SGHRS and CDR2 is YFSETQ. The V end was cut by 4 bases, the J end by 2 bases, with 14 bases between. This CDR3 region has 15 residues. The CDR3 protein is CASSPGESFTDTQYF. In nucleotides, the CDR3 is TGCGCCAGCAGCCCAGGGGAAAGTTTCACAGATACGCAGTATTTT.

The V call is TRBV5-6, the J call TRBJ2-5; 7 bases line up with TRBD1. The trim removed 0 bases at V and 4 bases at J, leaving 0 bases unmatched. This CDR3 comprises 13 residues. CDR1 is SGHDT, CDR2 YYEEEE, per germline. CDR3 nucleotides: TGTGCCAGCAGCTTGGACAGGGGAGAGACCCAGTACTTC. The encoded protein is CASSLDRGETQYF.

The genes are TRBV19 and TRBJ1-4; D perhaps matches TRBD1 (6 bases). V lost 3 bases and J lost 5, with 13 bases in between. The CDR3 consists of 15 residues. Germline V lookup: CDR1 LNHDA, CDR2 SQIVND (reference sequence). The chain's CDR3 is CASSILTGTNEKLFF. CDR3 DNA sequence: TGTGCCAGTAGTATTCTGACCGGGACAAATGAAAAACTGTTTTTT. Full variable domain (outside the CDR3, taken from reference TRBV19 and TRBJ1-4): DGGITQSPKYLFRKEGQNVTLSCEQNLNHDAMYWYRQDPGQGLRLIYYSQIVNDFQKGDIAEGYSVSREKKESFPLTVTSAQKNPTAFYLCASSILTGTNEKLFFGSGTQLSVL.

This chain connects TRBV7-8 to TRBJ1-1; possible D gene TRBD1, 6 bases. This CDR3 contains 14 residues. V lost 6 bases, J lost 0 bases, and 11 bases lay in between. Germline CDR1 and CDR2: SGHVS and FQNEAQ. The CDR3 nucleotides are TGTGCCAGCAGGCAAGGACAGTTGAACACTGAAGCTTTCTTT. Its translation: CASRQGQLNTEAFF.